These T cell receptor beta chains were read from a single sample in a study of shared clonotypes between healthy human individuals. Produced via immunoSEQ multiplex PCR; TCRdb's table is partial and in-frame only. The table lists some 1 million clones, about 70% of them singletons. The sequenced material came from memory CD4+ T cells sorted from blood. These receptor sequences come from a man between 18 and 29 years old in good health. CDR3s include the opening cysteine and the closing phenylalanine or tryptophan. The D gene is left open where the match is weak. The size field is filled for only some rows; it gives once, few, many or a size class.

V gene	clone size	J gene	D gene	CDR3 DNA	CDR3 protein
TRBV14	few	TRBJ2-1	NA	TGTGCCAGCAGCCCCGGGACGCTGCAGTTCTTC	CASSPGTLQFF
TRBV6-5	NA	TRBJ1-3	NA	TGTGCCAGCAGCTCGGGACACTCTGGAAACACCATATATTTT	CASSSGHSGNTIYF
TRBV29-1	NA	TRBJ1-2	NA	TGCAGCGTGGGACCTGAGGGGGGTGGCTACACCTTC	CSVGPEGGGYTF
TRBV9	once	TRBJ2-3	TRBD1	TGTGCCAGCAGCGTGGGACAGACTAGCACAGATACGCAGTATTTT	CASSVGQTSTDTQYF
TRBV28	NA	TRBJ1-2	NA	TGTGCCAGCAGTTTAGGGGGGGTCTCCTATGGCTACACCTTC	CASSLGGVSYGYTF
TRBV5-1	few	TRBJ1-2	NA	TGCGCCAGCAGCCCCCAAGGAAACTATGGCTACACCTTC	CASSPQGNYGYTF
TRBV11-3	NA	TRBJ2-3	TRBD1	TGTGCCAGCAGCTTGTTGAGAGGGGACAGGGGTTTCATGCGCGCAGATACGCAGTATTTT	CASSLLRGDRGFMRADTQYF
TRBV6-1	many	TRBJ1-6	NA	TGTGCCAGCAGTGCTATCATGGACTCGAAGAAAGGGTTT	CASSAIMDSKKGF
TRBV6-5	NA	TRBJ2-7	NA	TGTGCCAGCAGCCAACTCCGGGGCGAGCAGTACTTC	CASSQLRGEQYF
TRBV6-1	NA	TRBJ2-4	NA	TGTGCCAGCAGTGTTAGTAGCATTCAGGCCAAAAACATTCAGTACTTC	CASSVSSIQAKNIQYF
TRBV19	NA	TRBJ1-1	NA	TGTGCCAGCTTACAGGTGAACACTGAAGCTTTCTTT	CASLQVNTEAFF
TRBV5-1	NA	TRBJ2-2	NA	TGCGCCAGCAACCAGGGTACGAACACCGGGGAGCTGTTTTTT	CASNQGTNTGELFF
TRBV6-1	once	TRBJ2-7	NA	TGTGCCAGCAGTGAACGGGCCTACGAGCAGTACTTC	CASSERAYEQYF
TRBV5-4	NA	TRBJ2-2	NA	TGTGCCAGCAGCCCCACTAGGGTTACCTTGGGGACCGGGGAGCTGTTTTTT	CASSPTRVTLGTGELFF
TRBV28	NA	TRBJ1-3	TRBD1	TGTGCCAGCAGTTTATTGGGACAGGGCTCTGGAAACACCATATATTTT	CASSLLGQGSGNTIYF
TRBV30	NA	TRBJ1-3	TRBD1	TGTGCCTGGAGTGTAGGACAGGGAGGCGGAAACACCATATATTTT	CAWSVGQGGGNTIYF
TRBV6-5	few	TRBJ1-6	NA	TGTGCCAGCAGTTACGATTCCGGGGCAGGGTCACCCCTCCACTTT	CASSYDSGAGSPLHF
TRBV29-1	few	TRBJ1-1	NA	TGCAGCGTTGCTACGGGTAGCACTGAAGCTTTCTTT	CSVATGSTEAFF
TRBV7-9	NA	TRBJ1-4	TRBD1	TGTGCCAGCAGCCCGGACAGGGGTAAAGAAAAACTGTTTTTT	CASSPDRGKEKLFF
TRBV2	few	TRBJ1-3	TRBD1	TGTGCCAGCAGGGGACAGGGGGCAAGAAACACCATATATTTT	CASRGQGARNTIYF
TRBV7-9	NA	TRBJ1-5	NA	TGTGCCAGCAGCCGGACAGAGGTGGGGCCCCAGCATTTT	CASSRTEVGPQHF
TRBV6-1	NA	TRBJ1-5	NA	TGTGCCAGCAGTGACCCGACCGGGACCCTGAGCAATCAGCCCCAGCATTTT	CASSDPTGTLSNQPQHF
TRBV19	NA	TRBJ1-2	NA	TGTGCCAGTAGTTCTCAGGGCGGCGCGGGTGGCTACACCTTC	CASSSQGGAGGYTF
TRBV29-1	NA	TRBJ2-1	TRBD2	TGCAGCGTTACGCTAGCGGGAGGACACAACTACAATGAGCAGTTCTTC	CSVTLAGGHNYNEQFF
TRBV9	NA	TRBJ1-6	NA	TGTGCCAGCAGCGTAGCACAGGGCTATAATTCACCCCTCCACTTT	CASSVAQGYNSPLHF
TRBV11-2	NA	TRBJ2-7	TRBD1	TGTGCCAGCAGCCTAACCTTGGGGTTGGGACAGGGCTCCTACGAGCAGTACTTC	CASSLTLGLGQGSYEQYF
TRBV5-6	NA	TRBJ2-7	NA	TGTGCCAGCAGCCCGGACAGCGGAGGGGTTCGGTACTTC	CASSPDSGGVRYF
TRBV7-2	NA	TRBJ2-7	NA	TGTGCCAGCAGCTTGACCCTCTCCGAGCAGTACTTC	CASSLTLSEQYF
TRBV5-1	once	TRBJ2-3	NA	TGCGCCAGCAGCTCAACACAGTATTGGACAGATACGCAGTATTTT	CASSSTQYWTDTQYF
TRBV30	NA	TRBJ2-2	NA	TGTGCCTGGAGTGTACCCCGCGGGGAGCTGTTTTTT	CAWSVPRGELFF
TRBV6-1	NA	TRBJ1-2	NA	TGTGCCAGCAGACCGTCTTGGGGGGCAGGCGGCTACACCTTC	CASRPSWGAGGYTF
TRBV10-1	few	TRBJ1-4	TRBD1	TGCGCCAGCCTAGGACAGGGCTTCGCAACTAATGAAAAACTGTTTTTT	CASLGQGFATNEKLFF
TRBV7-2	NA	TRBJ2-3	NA	TGTGCCAGCAGCTTATCTCTTATTGGGGTTTTTAGCACAGATACGCAGTATTTT	CASSLSLIGVFSTDTQYF
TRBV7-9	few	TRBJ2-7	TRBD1	TGTGCCAGCAGCTTTTCCGGGACAGGGGGCTACGAGCAGTACTTC	CASSFSGTGGYEQYF
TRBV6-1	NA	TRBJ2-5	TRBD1	TGTGCCAGCAGTGAAGGACAGGGGGCAGAGACCCAGTACTTC	CASSEGQGAETQYF
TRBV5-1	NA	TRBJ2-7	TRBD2	TGCGCCAGCAGCTTGGTTGGGGGAGGGCTCGGCGAGCAGTACTTC	CASSLVGGGLGEQYF
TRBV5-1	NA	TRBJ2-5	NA	TGCGCCAGCAGCATGACAGTTGGGGAGACCCAGTACTTC	CASSMTVGETQYF
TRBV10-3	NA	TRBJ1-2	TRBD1	TGTGCCATCGAAGGTACCGGGACAGGGTTAGGTGGCTACACCTTC	CAIEGTGTGLGGYTF
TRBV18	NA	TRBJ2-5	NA	TGTGCCAGCTCACCACCTACAGGGTGGGAGACCCAGTACTTC	CASSPPTGWETQYF
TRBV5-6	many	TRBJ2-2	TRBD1	TGTGCCAGCAGCTTACCGGGACAGGGGACCACCGGGGAGCTGTTTTTT	CASSLPGQGTTGELFF
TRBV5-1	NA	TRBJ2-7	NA	TGCGCCAGCAGCGGCCAGAACGAGCAGTACTTC	CASSGQNEQYF
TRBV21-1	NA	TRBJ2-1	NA	TGTGCCAGCAGCAGCTTTGAGGGGGACAATGAGCAGTTCTTC	CASSSFEGDNEQFF
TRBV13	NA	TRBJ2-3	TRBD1	TGTGCCAGCAGCTTAGGGGACAGGGGGATGGATACGCAGTATTTT	CASSLGDRGMDTQYF
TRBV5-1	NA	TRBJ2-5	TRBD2	TGCGCCAGCAGCTTTAGCGGGGGAGGGGCCCAGTACTTC	CASSFSGGGAQYF
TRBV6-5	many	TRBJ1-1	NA	TGTGCCAGCAGTTGGGACGGGCACACTGAAGCTTTCTTT	CASSWDGHTEAFF
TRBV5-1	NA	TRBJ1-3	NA	TGCGCCAGCAGCTTGGACGGGGGTGGTGGAAACACCATATATTTT	CASSLDGGGGNTIYF
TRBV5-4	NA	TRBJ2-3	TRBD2	TGTGCCAGCAGCCTTTTCGGACTAGCGAGCACAGATACGCAGTATTTT	CASSLFGLASTDTQYF
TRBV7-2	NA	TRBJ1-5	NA	TGTGCCAGCAGCTTCGAGTTCAATCAGCCCCAGCATTTT	CASSFEFNQPQHF
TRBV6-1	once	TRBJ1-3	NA	TGTGCCAGCAGTCAACAGGGAGCTGTAAACACCATATATTTT	CASSQQGAVNTIYF
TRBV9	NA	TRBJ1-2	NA	TGTGCCAGCAGCGGTGGATCGGAGGGTGGTGGGAAATATGGCTACACCTTC	CASSGGSEGGGKYGYTF